The 21 T cell receptor beta chains listed next were all sequenced from one sample in a study of OX40 agonist ivuxolimab in advanced cancers. Clones were sequenced by immunoSEQ multiplex PCR, and TCRdb holds only the in-frame ones, with some missing. The sample carries 50,000 to 65,000 clones, approximately 78% recorded once. Here the sequenced sample was CD4+ or CD8+ T cells sorted from blood, taken in a trial of the OX40 agonist ivuxolimab. The receptors originated from an adult with an advanced solid tumor such as melanoma, head and neck, liver or kidney cancer.

The chain carries TRBV5-1 and TRBJ2-2; no firm D call. The CDR3 runs to 16 residues. Trimming took off 3 bases at V and 1 base at J, with 13 bases between the two ends. Per the germline V gene, CDR1 is SGHRS and CDR2 is YFSETQ. CDR3 bases: TGCGCCAGCAGCTCTACCGTGGGCGGGAACACCGGGGAGCTGTTTTTT. It encodes CASSSTVGGNTGELFF.

This chain links TRBV15 with TRBJ2-1; possibly TRBD1 for D (7 bases). Germline lookup yields CDR1 LNHNV and CDR2 YYDKDF (reference sequence). The CDR3 totals 17 residues. V dropped 0 bases and J dropped 4 bases, with 16 bases sitting between them. Written as DNA, the CDR3 is TGTGCCACCAGCAGAGAAAGGGCGGGACAGAGGTACAATGAGCAGTTCTTC. Residues: CATSRERAGQRYNEQFF.

The chain carries TRBV14 and TRBJ1-2, with D hard to call. The germline V and J ends were trimmed by 4 bases and 4 bases, with 13 bases remaining between them. This CDR3 spans 14 amino acids. Germline V gene data show CDR1 as SGHDN and CDR2 as FVKESK. The CDR3 loop reads CASSRSGVGYGYTF. CDR3 nucleotide sequence: TGTGCCAGCAGCCGGAGTGGGGTAGGCTATGGCTACACCTTC.

This chain links TRBV5-6 with TRBJ2-7; TRBD1 might be the D (6 bases). Trimming cost V 3 bases and J 5 bases, with 18 bases left between them. The CDR3 sequence is 15 residues long. Germline V CDR1 and CDR2: SGHDT, YYEEEE. In DNA, the CDR3 is TGTGCCAGCAGCTGGAACAGGGAATTTCCCGACGAGCAGTACTTC. Its translation: CASSWNREFPDEQYF.

This clone was detected only a few times. The gene calls are TRBV11-3 and TRBJ1-6; 8 bases align to TRBD1. The CDR3 runs 18 residues. The V and J ends lost 0 bases and 0 bases, in that order; junction bases with no gene match: 4. Germline V gene sequence: CDR1 SGHNT, CDR2 YENEEA. The CDR3 nucleotides are TGTGCCAGCAGCTTAGAACAGGGGGGAAGCTCCTATAATTCACCCCTCCACTTT. Its translation: CASSLEQGGSSYNSPLHF.

This clone was recorded a few times. The V and J genes are TRBV28 and TRBJ1-5; D not resolved. V lost 7 bases to trimming and J lost 5 bases, with 12 bases between them. Germline CDR1 MDHEN, CDR2 SYDVKM. CDR3 length: 13 amino acids. The CDR3 protein is CASISDGDQPQHF. Written as DNA, the CDR3 is TGTGCCAGCATTTCCGACGGAGATCAGCCCCAGCATTTT.

This chain links TRBV19 with TRBJ2-5; D unresolved. The V end lost 6 bases, the J end lost 5 bases, and 19 bases lay between the germline ends. Germline CDR1 and CDR2: LNHDA and SQIVND (reference sequence). The CDR3 is made up of 15 amino acids. The CDR3: CASSSPQNSRETQYF. CDR3 in DNA: TGTGCCAGTAGCTCGCCCCAAAACAGCAGGGAGACCCAGTACTTC.

The chain couples TRBV27 to TRBJ1-4; TRBD1 aligns across 7 bases. From germline, CDR1 is MNHEY and CDR2 SMNVEV (reference sequence). With 9 bases clipped from V and 0 bases from J, the junction kept 16 bases outside the gene matches. The CDR3 loop spans 18 amino acids. The CDR3 here is CASPVPPTGAPTNEKLFF. In DNA, the CDR3 is TGTGCCAGTCCGGTCCCCCCAACAGGGGCACCAACTAATGAAAAACTGTTTTTT.

The V gene is TRBV14, the J gene TRBJ1-2, with 7 bases matching TRBD1. V shed 3 bases, J shed 8 bases, and the junction held 6 bases outside the gene matches. In germline, CDR1 is SGHDN, CDR2 FVKESK. This CDR3 is 13 amino acids long. CDR3 amino acids: CASSQRQGSGYTF. CDR3 DNA: TGTGCCAGCAGCCAGAGACAGGGCTCCGGCTACACCTTC.

The chain couples TRBV7-2 to TRBJ1-5; tentatively, D is TRBD1 (5 bases). Trimming took 3 bases from V and 4 from J, leaving 13 bases between them. In germline, CDR1 is SGHTA, CDR2 FQGNSA. This CDR3 is 15 amino acids long. CDR3 sequence (DNA): TGTGCCAGCAGCTTCTCCACAGGTTTAAATCAGCCCCAGCATTTT. Its protein product is CASSFSTGLNQPQHF. The entire variable domain, with the rest obtained from reference TRBV7-2 and TRBJ1-5, is as follows: GAGVSQSPSNKVTEKGKDVELRCDPISGHTALYWYRQSLGQGLEFLIYFQGNSAPDKSGLPSDRFSAERTGGSVSTLTIQRTQQEDSAVYLCASSFSTGLNQPQHFGDGTRLSIL.

This clone occurred once. The V gene is TRBV7-7, the J gene TRBJ2-1; D may be TRBD2 (6 bases). CDR1 and CDR2 from the germline V gene are SSHAT and FNYEAQ (reference sequence). V gave up 2 bases and J gave up 10 bases, with 9 bases separating them. The CDR3 contains 12 residues. CDR3 loop: CASSLSGGEQFF. The CDR3 DNA reads as TGTGCCAGCAGCTTAAGCGGAGGGGAGCAGTTCTTC.

The table lists this clone with a count of one. The chain recombines TRBV5-1 with TRBJ2-3; D is uncertain. The CDR3 has 15 residues. Trimming removed 0 bases at V and 0 bases at J, with 8 bases between. Germline CDR1 SGHRS, CDR2 YFSETQ. Here the CDR3 reads CASSLVGRSTDTQYF. The CDR3 nucleotides are TGCGCCAGCAGCTTGGTTGGGCGGAGCACAGATACGCAGTATTTT.

The chain has TRBV11-2 and TRBJ1-3; D unresolved. Deletions cut 5 bases from V and 0 bases from J, with 8 bases between. The CDR3 loop spans 14 amino acids. CDR1 is SGHAT, CDR2 FQNNGV, per germline. CDR3 amino acids: CASSRGASGNTIYF. In DNA, the CDR3 is TGTGCCAGCAGCCGGGGTGCCTCTGGAAACACCATATATTTT.

The chain has TRBV10-3 and TRBJ2-7; 13 positions match TRBD2. Germline CDR1 is ENHRY and CDR2 is SYGVKD. The CDR3 has 17 amino acids. V trimming: 3 bases; J trimming: 1 base; junction bases outside the gene matches: 6. The CDR3 is CAISEPGLAGQSYEQYF. The CDR3 bases are TGTGCCATCAGTGAACCGGGACTAGCGGGACAGTCCTACGAGCAGTACTTC.

The chain is built from TRBV21-1 and TRBJ1-1; TRBD1 was called by the table and not checked on the DNA. TRBV21-1 is described as a pseudogene. The CDR3 is made up of 15 amino acids. CDR3 in amino acids: CASSALGPGCAEAFF. CDR3 DNA sequence: TGTGCCAGCAGCGCCTTGGGCCCAGGGTGCGCTGAAGCTTTCTTT.

The gene calls are TRBV2 and TRBJ2-7; possibly TRBD1 or TRBD2 for D (6 bases each). From germline, CDR1 is SNHLY and CDR2 FYNNEI. The V end was cut by 7 bases, the J end by 5 bases, with 12 bases between. The CDR3 length is 12 residues. CDR3: CASKRGEDEQYF. The DNA for the CDR3 is TGTGCCAGCAAAAGGGGGGAAGACGAGCAGTACTTC. The whole variable domain, filled in from reference TRBV2 and TRBJ2-7, reads EPEVTQTPSHQVTQMGQEVILRCVPISNHLYFYWYRQILGQKVEFLVSFYNNEISEKSEIFDDQFSVERPDGSNFTLKIRSTKLEDSAMYFCASKRGEDEQYFGPGTRLTVT.

This chain links TRBV5-4 with TRBJ1-1, with D perhaps matching TRBD1 (5 bases). The CDR3 has 16 amino acids. Germline V gene data show CDR1 as SGHNT and CDR2 as YYREEE (reference sequence). V lost 4 bases and J lost 3, with 19 bases in between. The CDR3: CASSKTGTLIDTEAFF. CDR3 bases: TGTGCCAGCAGCAAAACCGGGACCCTGATCGACACTGAAGCTTTCTTT.

V and J are TRBV6-1 and TRBJ2-7; D possibly corresponds to TRBD2 (5 bases). Trimming removed 1 base from V and 4 bases from J, with 14 bases in between. The CDR3 totals 15 residues. In germline, CDR1 is MNHNS, CDR2 SASEGT. CDR3 in DNA: TGTGCCAGCAGTGAAGGGACGGGGATCTTATACGAGCAGTACTTC. Translating gives CASSEGTGILYEQYF.

This chain joins TRBV14 and TRBJ2-7; 8 bases line up with TRBD1. V dropped 8 bases and J dropped 3; count of bases not matched to a gene: 12. This CDR3 has 15 amino acids. CDR1 is SGHDN and CDR2 is FVKESK in the germline V gene. The CDR3 region has the DNA TGTGCCAGCCGGCCAGGGGGCAGGGGACTCTACGAGCAGTACTTC. It specifies CASRPGGRGLYEQYF.

The gene calls are TRBV11-2 and TRBJ1-2; 10 bases map to TRBD1. CDR3 size: 16 residues. The germline V gene encodes CDR1 SGHAT and CDR2 FQNNGV. After removal of 1 base from V and 2 bases from J, the junction contained 4 bases not matched to a gene. CDR3 nucleotide sequence: TGTGCCAGCAGCTTAGTTGGGACAGGGGTGAACTATGGCTACACCTTC. It specifies CASSLVGTGVNYGYTF.

The V and J genes are TRBV11-2 and TRBJ2-5, with D hard to call. The CDR3 totals 12 residues. Between the trimmed V and J ends, which lost 5 bases and 4 bases, there was a span of 8 bases. The germline V gene has CDR1 SGHAT and CDR2 FQNNGV. This CDR3 is CASSQTIETQYF. CDR3 DNA sequence: TGTGCCAGCAGCCAGACCATAGAGACCCAGTACTTC.